This T cell receptor beta chain was observed in a study of blood T cell repertoires in COVID-19. Study-level background: Sources were T cells, B-cell-depleted T cells, or PBMCs; the material itself was cDNA or gDNA.

Assignment of participants to cohorts was predicated upon participant-reported clinical history. Symptom resolution, clearance, or two negative PCRs marked the recovered donors of Cohort 3. As handled by the study authors: The authors estimated nucleated cell counts from reference gene primer amplification. Libraries were prepared by immunoSEQ multiplex PCR; TCRdb keeps only in-frame clonotypes and omits some of them. The V and J calls and clone size come from that table; D and trimming were worked out from the DNA. This table has around 260,000 clones, about 93% appearing once. The CDR3 sequence is 17 residues long. The V gene end was trimmed by 4 bases and the J gene end by 5 bases; junction bases not matched to a gene: 15. Germline V lookup: CDR1 MNHNS, CDR2 SASEGT.

The receptor comes from a woman under 40 who had recovered from COVID-19. Sample: PBMCs or T cells enriched from blood (not recorded which). V is TRBV6-1 and J is TRBJ2-7, with TRBD2 matching over 9 bases. The CDR3 bases are TGTGCCAGCAGTGTGAAGTCTAGCGGGGCGGCGTTCGACGAGCAGTACTTC. Protein: CASSVKSSGAAFDEQYF.